This TCR beta chain stems from a study of monozygotic twins with inflammatory bowel disease. After re-calling the 5' RACE reads, TCRdb lists one entry per CDR3 protein, DNA absent. This sample contains some 440,000 distinct CDR3 sequences. Notes on this clonotype: Its antigen remains unknown.

Findings and caveats of the study: The analysis did not separate different T cell subtypes.

The CDR3 sequence is 14 residues long. Germline CDR1 reads LGHDT; CDR2 reads YNNKEL (reference sequence). This TCR came from a human donor with ulcerative colitis or Crohn's disease, or a healthy co-twin of an affected twin (not recorded which). The chain links TRBV3-1 to TRBJ2-3. Sequencing used blood. The CDR3: CASSQDGGTDTQYF.